Below are 26 T cell receptor beta chains sequenced from a single sample in a study of T cells in Graves' hyperthyroidism and ophthalmopathy (dated by TCRdb to the late 2010s). Library creation used multiplex PCR. The sequencer listed for this sample is Illumina HiSeq 2000. The TCR beta CDR3 regions were amplified from RNA transcripts. The first round of RT-PCR for the TCR CDR3 was performed with the HTBI primer set and the Qiagen OneStep RT-PCR kit. Through fastp at Q25 and MiXCR, TCRdb rebuilt clones from the public reads, retaining in-frame beta chains. One record per CDR3 amino acid sequence lists the most common genes and DNA. The sample records roughly 290,000 distinct CDR3 sequences, about 14% of which are singletons. The ten largest clones capture 6.5% to 10% of the sample. The sequenced sample was blood. Receptors originate from a woman between 25 and 40 years old with Graves' hyperthyroidism that later progressed to Graves' ophthalmopathy.

This clonotype has ten or more counts. This chain connects TRBV7-9 to TRBJ1-2; D is unresolved. The CDR3 consists of 11 residues. Trimming removed 4 bases from V and 6 bases from J, with 6 bases in between. Germline V CDR1 and CDR2: SEHNR, FQNEAQ (reference sequence). The CDR3 sequence is CASSSANGYTF. CDR3 DNA: TGTGCCAGCAGCTCAGCCAATGGCTACACCTTC.

As regards this clonotype: This clone may be a read error of a much larger clone one base away. The chain joins TRBV19 to TRBJ2-7; D is unresolved. The CDR3 has 13 residues. Germline values: CDR1 LNHDA, CDR2 SQIVND (reference sequence). Between the trimmed V and J ends, which lost 3 bases and 2 bases, there was a span of 8 bases. The CDR3: CASSIRGTYEQYF. The CDR3 DNA reads as TGTGCCAGTAGTATCCGTGGCACCTACGAGCAGTACTTC.

This clonotype was counted at least ten times. This chain joins TRBV12-3 or TRBV12-4 and TRBJ2-2; D is possibly TRBD2 (6 bases). This CDR3 is built from 17 residues. Trimming removed 6 bases from V and 4 bases from J, with 21 bases in between. The CDR3 loop is CASSLIGVGGRTGELFF. Here the CDR3 DNA reads TGTGCCAGCAGCCTCATTGGGGTGGGAGGTCGCACCGGGGAGCTGTTTTTT.

This clonotype has a count of ten or more. The chain employs TRBV7-2 and TRBJ1-1, with D unresolved. The CDR3 runs 12 residues. CDR1 is SGHTA and CDR2 is FQGNSA in the germline V gene. The germline V and J ends were trimmed by 8 bases and 4 bases, with 11 bases remaining between them. CDR3 protein: CASWSRSTEAFF. CDR3 sequence (DNA): TGTGCCAGCTGGAGTAGGAGCACTGAAGCTTTCTTT.

This clonotype was found a few times. J is TRBJ1-1 and V is TRBV19; D call uncertain. V gave up 4 bases and J gave up 10 bases, with 10 bases separating them. The CDR3 has 11 residues. From germline, CDR1 is LNHDA and CDR2 SQIVND (reference sequence). CDR3 sequence: CASSTSGRAFF. For the CDR3, the DNA is TGTGCCAGTAGTACCAGCGGGCGAGCTTTCTTT.

The chain uses TRBV7-6 and TRBJ1-1; 9 bases align to TRBD1. The CDR3 loop spans 15 amino acids. V lost 0 bases and J lost 5; bases outside the gene matches: 4. CDR1 and CDR2 from the germline V gene are SGHVS and FNYEAQ. The CDR3 loop reads CASSLAGTGRTEAFF. The CDR3 DNA sequence: TGTGCCAGCAGCTTAGCCGGGACAGGGAGGACTGAAGCTTTCTTT.

This clonotype was seen repeatedly, ten times or more. The V gene is TRBV20-1, the J gene TRBJ1-1; D remains unclear. Germline assignment: CDR1 DFQATT and CDR2 SNEGSKA (reference sequence). There are 13 residues in the CDR3. V lost 6 bases and J lost 0, with 11 bases in between. The CDR3 DNA is TGCAGTGCCCTGGACGGTTTGAACACTGAAGCTTTCTTT. Protein product: CSALDGLNTEAFF.

This clonotype was counted at least ten times. The CDR3 region has the DNA TGTGCCAGCAGCTTAGAAGTTGGCCCATATACCCAGTACTTC. Protein product: CASSLEVGPYTQYF. This chain joins TRBV7-9 and TRBJ2-5; the D is unclear. This CDR3 is built from 14 residues. Germline V lookup: CDR1 SEHNR, CDR2 FQNEAQ (reference sequence). V gave up 1 base and J gave up 8 bases, with 14 bases separating them. The full variable domain, its missing parts supplied by reference TRBV7-9 and TRBJ2-5, is DTGVSQNPRHKITKRGQNVTFRCDPISEHNRLYWYRQTLGQGPEFLTYFQNEAQLEKSRLLSDRFSAERPKGSFSTLEIQRTEQGDSAMYLCASSLEVGPYTQYFGPGTRLLVL.

This clonotype was seen at least ten times. V is TRBV4-1 and J is TRBJ2-7; no clear D gene. CDR1 is MGHRA, CDR2 YSYEKL, per germline. The germline V and J ends were trimmed by 1 base and 0 bases, with 10 bases remaining between them. The CDR3 extends over 15 amino acids. The CDR3 nucleotides are TGCGCCAGCAGCCAAGTTAAACTGCCCTCCTACGAGCAGTACTTC. This translates into CASSQVKLPSYEQYF.

The chain recombines TRBV5-5 with TRBJ1-6, with unresolved D. This CDR3 has 14 amino acids. Trimming removed 2 bases from V and 7 bases from J, with 10 bases in between. The germline V gene has CDR1 SGHKS and CDR2 YYEKEE (reference sequence). CDR3 bases: TGTGCCAGCAGCTTAGACGTCAACAATTCACCCCTCCACTTT. Translating it yields CASSLDVNNSPLHF. Supplemented by reference TRBV5-5 and TRBJ1-6, the full variable domain reads DAGVTQSPTHLIKTRGQQVTLRCSPISGHKSVSWYQQVLGQGPQFIFQYYEKEERGRGNFPDRFSARQFPNYSSELNVNALLLGDSALYLCASSLDVNNSPLHFGNGTRLTVT.

This clonotype was counted only a few times. The chain couples TRBV19 to TRBJ2-2; unclear D gene. This CDR3 contains 15 residues. Germline V gives CDR1 LNHDA, CDR2 SQIVND (reference sequence). Trimming took 0 bases from V and 5 from J, leaving 10 bases between them. Here the CDR3 DNA reads TGTGCCAGTAGTATAGAGGGCAGGCAGACCGGGGAGCTGTTTTTT. Its translation is CASSIEGRQTGELFF. Complete variable domain (other parts from reference TRBV19 and TRBJ2-2): DGGITQSPKYLFRKEGQNVTLSCEQNLNHDAMYWYRQDPGQGLRLIYYSQIVNDFQKGDIAEGYSVSREKKESFPLTVTSAQKNPTAFYLCASSIEGRQTGELFFGEGSRLTVL.

This clonotype occurred many times. The chain employs TRBV3-1 and TRBJ1-6, with 8 bases fitting TRBD1. The V segment lost 1 base and the J segment 10 bases; nucleotides outside the gene matches: 6. CDR1 and CDR2 from the germline V gene are LGHDT and YNNKEL (reference sequence). The CDR3 length is 15 residues. CDR3 in amino acids: CASSQGQGAGSPLHF. As DNA, the CDR3 is TGTGCCAGCAGCCAAGGTCAGGGGGCAGGATCACCCCTCCACTTT. Together with reference TRBV3-1 and TRBJ1-6, the CDR3 gives the full variable domain: DTAVSQTPKYLVTQMGNDKSIKCEQNLGHDTMYWYKQDSKKFLKIMFSYNNKELIINETVPNRFSPKSPDKAHLNLHINSLELGDSAVYFCASSQGQGAGSPLHFGNGTRLTVT.

This clonotype occurred many times. The chain has TRBV11-2 and TRBJ2-7, with 11 bases lining up with TRBD1. The CDR3 extends over 13 amino acids. Germline lookup yields CDR1 SGHAT and CDR2 FQNNGV. After removal of 8 bases from V and 3 bases from J, the junction contained 3 bases not matched to a gene. Here the CDR3 reads CASLGQGGYEQYF. The CDR3 DNA sequence: TGTGCCAGCTTGGGACAGGGGGGCTACGAGCAGTACTTC.

This clonotype was detected ten times or more. V and J are TRBV13 and TRBJ1-4, with D perhaps TRBD1 (6 bases). The germline V and J ends were trimmed by 2 bases and 10 bases, with 8 bases remaining between them. Looked up from germline, CDR1 is PRHDT and CDR2 is FYEKMQ (reference sequence). The CDR3 consists of 12 residues. The CDR3 DNA reads TGTGCCAGCAGCTTAAAGGGGGGAAAACTGTTTTTT. This translates into CASSLKGGKLFF.

This clonotype showed up just a few times. A much larger clone differs by one base, so this may be a read error. The gene calls are TRBV6-1 and TRBJ2-7; D is undetermined. CDR1 MNHNS and CDR2 SASEGT come from the germline V gene. The length of the CDR3 is 12 residues. The V and J ends lost 6 bases and 0 bases respectively, with 6 bases between them. The CDR3 coding sequence is TGTGCCAGCAGGATGAGCTCCTACGAGCAGTACTTC. Protein product: CASRMSSYEQYF.

This clonotype was seen ten or more times. In nucleotides, the CDR3 is TGTGCCAGCAGCTCAAACCCTGGGCCGAACATTCAGTACTTC. Amino acid sequence: CASSSNPGPNIQYF. The genes are TRBV11-2 and TRBJ2-4; D remains unclear. Trimming pared 4 bases from V and 7 bases from J, leaving 14 bases between. The CDR3 contains 14 residues. Germline V CDR1 and CDR2: SGHAT, FQNNGV.

This clonotype was recorded once. The chain couples TRBV20-1 to TRBJ2-4; TRBD2 agrees at 12 bases. This CDR3 is 15 amino acids long. Germline CDR1 DFQATT, CDR2 SNEGSKA (reference sequence). V was clipped by 4 bases and J by 2 bases; unmatched bases: 3. CDR3 nucleotide sequence: TGCAGTGCTACTAGCGGGAGGGGAACCAAAAACATTCAGTACTTC. It codes for CSATSGRGTKNIQYF.

This chain uses TRBV6-6 with TRBJ1-5; D not resolved. V was shortened by 2 bases and J by 3 bases, with 8 bases between the two germline ends. CDR1 is MNHNY, CDR2 SVGAGI, per germline (reference sequence). There are 14 residues in the CDR3. CDR3 nucleotide sequence: TGTGCCAGCAGTTACATAAGGGACAATCAGCCCCAGCATTTT. Translation gives CASSYIRDNQPQHF.

The DNA of the CDR3 is TGTGCCAGTAGTTCCTCTCAGGAGGCCTACGAGCAGTACGTC. Encoded protein: CASSSSQEAYEQYV. V usage is TRBV28 and J usage is TRBJ2-7; TRBD2 is a possible D gene (5 bases). The CDR3 is made up of 14 amino acids. The germline V gene encodes CDR1 MDHEN and CDR2 SYDVKM.

This clonotype was counted ten times or more. The chain carries TRBV13 and TRBJ2-3; D uncertain. Germline V gene data show CDR1 as PRHDT and CDR2 as FYEKMQ (reference sequence). Deletions cut 4 bases from V and 3 bases from J, with 11 bases between. CDR3 length: 14 amino acids. The CDR3 is CASSWWRETDTQYF. DNA of the CDR3: TGTGCCAGCAGCTGGTGGAGAGAGACAGATACGCAGTATTTT.

This clonotype showed up many times. This chain links TRBV18 with TRBJ2-1; TRBD2 aligns across 8 bases. V trimming: 2 bases; J trimming: 6 bases; junction bases outside the gene matches: 12. Germline CDR1 and CDR2: KGHSH and LQKENI. The CDR3 spans 17 residues. CDR3 sequence reads: CASSPFSGEEGSNEQFF. In nucleotides, the CDR3 is TGTGCCAGCTCACCATTTAGCGGGGAAGAGGGTTCCAATGAGCAGTTCTTC.

The sample holds a few counts of this clonotype. A read error may be the cause here, since a much bigger clone is one base away. The genes are TRBV29-1 and TRBJ2-7, with 7 bases lining up with TRBD1. This CDR3 has 14 residues. The ends lost 6 bases at V and 2 bases at J; junction bases unmatched: 10. The germline CDR1 and CDR2 sequences are SQVTM and ANQGSEA. The CDR3 region has the DNA TGCAGCGTCATAACCGGGACAGCCGCCTACGAGCAGTACTTC. It codes for CSVITGTAAYEQYF.

This clonotype was picked up many times. This chain joins TRBV27 and TRBJ2-1; D unresolved. The CDR3 sequence is 15 residues long. V dropped 8 bases and J dropped 3 bases, with 17 bases sitting between them. Germline V gene data show CDR1 as MNHEY and CDR2 as SMNVEV (reference sequence). CDR3 in amino acids: CASSETQDDYNEQFF. The CDR3 region has the DNA TGTGCCAGCTCTGAGACTCAGGACGACTACAATGAGCAGTTCTTC.

This clonotype was found a few times. This sequence joins TRBV4-2 and TRBJ2-2; 7 nucleotides line up with TRBD2. Germline CDR1 and CDR2: LGHNA and YNFKEQ. The CDR3 totals 14 residues. The J segment lost 7 bases and the V segment lost 11 bases, leaving 13 bases of the junction unmatched. The CDR3 reads CAGRKLGGNGELFF. The CDR3 DNA is TGTGCCGGCCGGAAATTGGGGGGGAACGGGGAGCTGTTTTTT.

This clonotype was recorded many times. V usage is TRBV27 and J usage is TRBJ2-7, with 8 bases matching TRBD1. This CDR3 spans 15 amino acids. Trimming removed 6 bases from V and 4 bases from J; junction bases left unmatched: 11. Germline V gene sequence: CDR1 MNHEY, CDR2 SMNVEV (reference sequence). CDR3 residues: CASSLRGPVAYEQYF. CDR3 coding DNA: TGTGCCAGCAGCCTCAGGGGGCCAGTCGCATACGAGCAGTACTTC.

Comments on this clonotype: The limits of the CDR3 on the DNA are not certain, so only TCRdb's listed CDR3 is given. The chain joins TRBV14 to TRBJ2-2; the table assigns TRBD1, which was not confirmed against the DNA. The CDR3 spans 17 amino acids, including both terminal residues. Germline assignment: CDR1 SGHDN and CDR2 FVKESK. The CDR3: CASSPWDDPSGPGSCFF.